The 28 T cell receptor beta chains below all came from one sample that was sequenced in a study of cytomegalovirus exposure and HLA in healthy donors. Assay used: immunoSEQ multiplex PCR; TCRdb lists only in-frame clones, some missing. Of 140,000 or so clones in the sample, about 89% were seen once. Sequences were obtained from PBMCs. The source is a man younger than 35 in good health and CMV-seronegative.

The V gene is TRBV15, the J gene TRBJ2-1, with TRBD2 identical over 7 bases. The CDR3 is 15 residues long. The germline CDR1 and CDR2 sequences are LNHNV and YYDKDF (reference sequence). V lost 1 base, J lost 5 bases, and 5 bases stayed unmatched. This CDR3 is CATSRGRELNNEQFF. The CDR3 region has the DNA TGTGCCACCAGCAGAGGGCGGGAGCTTAACAATGAGCAGTTCTTC.

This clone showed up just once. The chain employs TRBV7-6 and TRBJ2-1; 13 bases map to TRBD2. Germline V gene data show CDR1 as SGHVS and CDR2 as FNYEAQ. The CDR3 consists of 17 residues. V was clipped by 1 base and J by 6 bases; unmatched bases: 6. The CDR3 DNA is TGTGCCAGCAGCTTAGTCTCCCGACTAGCGGGAGGCAATGAGCAGTTCTTC. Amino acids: CASSLVSRLAGGNEQFF.

The CDR3 sequence: CAWDRSRRETQYF. As DNA, the CDR3 is TGTGCCTGGGACCGTAGCAGGAGGGAGACCCAGTACTTC. V usage is TRBV30 and J usage is TRBJ2-5; D might be TRBD2 (5 bases). Germline CDR1 GTSNPN, CDR2 SVGIG (reference sequence). V lost 5 bases and J 5 bases, leaving 15 bases between the germline ends. The CDR3 runs to 13 residues. The variable domain in full, with the rest retrieved from reference TRBV30 and TRBJ2-5, is SQTIHQWPATLVQPVGSPLSLECTVEGTSNPNLYWYRQAAGRGLQLLFYSVGIGQISSEVPQNLSASRPQDRQFILSSKKLLLSDSGFYLCAWDRSRRETQYFGPGTRLLVL.

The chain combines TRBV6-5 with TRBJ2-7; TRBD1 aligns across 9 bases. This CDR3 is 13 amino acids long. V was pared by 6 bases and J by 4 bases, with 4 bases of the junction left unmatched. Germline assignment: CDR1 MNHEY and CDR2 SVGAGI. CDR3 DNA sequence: TGTGCCAGCAGCCGGGGACAGGGTTACGAGCAGTACTTC. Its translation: CASSRGQGYEQYF.

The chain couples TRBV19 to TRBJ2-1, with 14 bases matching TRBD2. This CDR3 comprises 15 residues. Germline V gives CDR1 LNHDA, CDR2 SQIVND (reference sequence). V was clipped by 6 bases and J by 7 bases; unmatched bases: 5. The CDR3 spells CASRIGLAGGNEQFF. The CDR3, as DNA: TGTGCCAGTAGGATCGGACTAGCGGGAGGAAATGAGCAGTTCTTC. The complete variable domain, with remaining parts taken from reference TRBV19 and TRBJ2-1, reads DGGITQSPKYLFRKEGQNVTLSCEQNLNHDAMYWYRQDPGQGLRLIYYSQIVNDFQKGDIAEGYSVSREKKESFPLTVTSAQKNPTAFYLCASRIGLAGGNEQFFGPGTRLTVL.

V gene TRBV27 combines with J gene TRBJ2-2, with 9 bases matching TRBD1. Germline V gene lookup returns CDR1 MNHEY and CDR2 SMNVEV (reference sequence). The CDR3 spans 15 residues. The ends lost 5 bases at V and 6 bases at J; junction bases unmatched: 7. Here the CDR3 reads CASSRQGGFAGELFF. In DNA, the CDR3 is TGTGCCAGCAGTAGACAGGGGGGGTTCGCCGGGGAGCTGTTTTTT.

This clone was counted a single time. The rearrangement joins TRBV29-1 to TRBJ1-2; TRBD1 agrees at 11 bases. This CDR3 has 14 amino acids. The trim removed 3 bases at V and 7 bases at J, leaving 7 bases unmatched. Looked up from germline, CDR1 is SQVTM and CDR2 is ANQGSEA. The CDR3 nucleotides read TGCAGCGTTGAGGGGACAGGGGGGAATGCTGGCTACACCTTC. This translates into CSVEGTGGNAGYTF.

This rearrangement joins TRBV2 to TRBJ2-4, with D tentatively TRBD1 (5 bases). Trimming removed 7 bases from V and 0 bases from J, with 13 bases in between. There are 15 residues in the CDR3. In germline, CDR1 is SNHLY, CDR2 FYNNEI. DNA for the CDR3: TGTGCCAGCATGAGGCCAGGGATAGCCAAAAACATTCAGTACTTC. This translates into CASMRPGIAKNIQYF.

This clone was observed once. The CDR3 sequence: CAWQTGTSGNEQFF. CDR3 nucleotide sequence: TGTGCCTGGCAGACCGGGACTAGCGGCAATGAGCAGTTCTTC. The chain recombines TRBV30 with TRBJ2-1; the match to TRBD2 covers 11 bases. This CDR3 region has 14 residues. Trimming took 5 bases from V and 6 from J; bases not matched to a gene: 6. Germline V gives CDR1 GTSNPN, CDR2 SVGIG (reference sequence).

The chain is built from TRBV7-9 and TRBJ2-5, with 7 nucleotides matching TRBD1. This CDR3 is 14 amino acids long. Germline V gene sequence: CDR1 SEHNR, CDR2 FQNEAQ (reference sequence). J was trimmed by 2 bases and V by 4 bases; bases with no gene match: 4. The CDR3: CASSSPGQQETQYF. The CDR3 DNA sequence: TGTGCCAGCAGCTCTCCGGGACAGCAAGAGACCCAGTACTTC.

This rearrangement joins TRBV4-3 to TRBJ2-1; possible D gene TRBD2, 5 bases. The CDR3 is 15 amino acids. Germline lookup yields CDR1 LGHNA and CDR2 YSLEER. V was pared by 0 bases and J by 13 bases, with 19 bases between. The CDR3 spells CASSQELGAARGQFF. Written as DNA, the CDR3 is TGCGCCAGCAGCCAAGAGCTGGGCGCGGCCCGGGGACAGTTCTTC.

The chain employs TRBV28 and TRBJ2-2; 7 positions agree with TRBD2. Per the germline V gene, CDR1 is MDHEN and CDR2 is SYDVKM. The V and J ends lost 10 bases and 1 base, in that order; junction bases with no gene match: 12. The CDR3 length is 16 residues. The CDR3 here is CATERDRGQNTGELFF. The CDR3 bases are TGTGCCACCGAGCGGGATCGAGGGCAGAACACCGGGGAGCTGTTTTTT.

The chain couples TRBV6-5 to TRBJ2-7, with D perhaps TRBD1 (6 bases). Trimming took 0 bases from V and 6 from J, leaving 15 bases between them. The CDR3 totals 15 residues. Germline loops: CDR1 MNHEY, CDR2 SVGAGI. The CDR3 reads CASSYSLTAGVEQYF. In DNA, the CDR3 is TGTGCCAGCAGTTACTCCCTTACTGCAGGGGTCGAGCAGTACTTC.

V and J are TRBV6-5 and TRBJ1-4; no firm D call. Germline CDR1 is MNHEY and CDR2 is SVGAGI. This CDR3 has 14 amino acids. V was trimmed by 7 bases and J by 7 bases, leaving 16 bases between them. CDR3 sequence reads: CASKLLGEGEKLFF. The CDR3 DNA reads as TGTGCCAGCAAACTGCTCGGAGAGGGTGAAAAACTGTTTTTT.

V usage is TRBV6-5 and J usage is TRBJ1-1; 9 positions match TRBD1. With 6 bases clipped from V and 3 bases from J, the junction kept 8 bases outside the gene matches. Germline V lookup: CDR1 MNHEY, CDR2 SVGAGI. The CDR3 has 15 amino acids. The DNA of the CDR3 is TGTGCCAGCAGAATACAGGGGGCCTCGTACACTGAAGCTTTCTTT. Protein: CASRIQGASYTEAFF.

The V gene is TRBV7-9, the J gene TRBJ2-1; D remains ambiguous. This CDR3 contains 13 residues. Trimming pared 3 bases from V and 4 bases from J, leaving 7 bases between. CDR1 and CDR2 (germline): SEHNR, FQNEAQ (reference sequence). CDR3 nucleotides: TGTGCCAGCAGCTTCCTTAATTACAATGAGCAGTTCTTC. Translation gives CASSFLNYNEQFF.

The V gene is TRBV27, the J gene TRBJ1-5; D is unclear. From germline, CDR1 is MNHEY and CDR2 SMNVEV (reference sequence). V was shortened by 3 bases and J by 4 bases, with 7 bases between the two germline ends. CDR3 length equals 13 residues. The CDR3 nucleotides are TGTGCCAGCAGTTTCGGGGTAAATCAGCCCCAGCATTTT. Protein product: CASSFGVNQPQHF.

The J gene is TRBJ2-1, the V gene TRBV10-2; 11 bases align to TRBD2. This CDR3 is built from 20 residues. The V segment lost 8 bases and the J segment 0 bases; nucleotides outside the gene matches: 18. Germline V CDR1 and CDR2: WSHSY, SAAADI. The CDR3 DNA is TGCGCCAGCCGGCCCCCCAAACTAGCGGGAGAGGGGAGCTCCTACAATGAGCAGTTCTTC. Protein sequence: CASRPPKLAGEGSSYNEQFF.

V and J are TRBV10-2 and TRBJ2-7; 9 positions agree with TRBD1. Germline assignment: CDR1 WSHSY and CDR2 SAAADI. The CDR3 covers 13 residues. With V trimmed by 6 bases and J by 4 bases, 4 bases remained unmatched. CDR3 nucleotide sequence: TGCGCCAGCAGCGGACAGGGGCTATACGAGCAGTACGTC. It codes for CASSGQGLYEQYV.

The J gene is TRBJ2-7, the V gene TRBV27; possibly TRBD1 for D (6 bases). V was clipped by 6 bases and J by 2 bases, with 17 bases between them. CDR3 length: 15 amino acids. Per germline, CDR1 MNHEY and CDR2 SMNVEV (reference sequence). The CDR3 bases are TGTGCCAGCAGGTTAGGACAGTTGTACACCTACGAGCAGTACTTC. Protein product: CASRLGQLYTYEQYF.

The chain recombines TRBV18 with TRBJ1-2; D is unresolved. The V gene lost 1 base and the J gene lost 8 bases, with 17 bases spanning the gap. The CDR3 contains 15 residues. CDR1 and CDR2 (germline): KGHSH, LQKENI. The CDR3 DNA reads TGTGCCAGCTCACCACGAGCGGGGAGGGTGTCGGGCTACACCTTC. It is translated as CASSPRAGRVSGYTF.

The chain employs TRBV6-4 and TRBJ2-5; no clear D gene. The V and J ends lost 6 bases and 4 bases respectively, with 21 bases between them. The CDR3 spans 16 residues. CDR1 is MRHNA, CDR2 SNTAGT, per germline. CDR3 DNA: TGTGCCAGCAGAAAACGACACGCCAGTGCTTCAGAGACCCAGTACTTC. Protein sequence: CASRKRHASASETQYF.

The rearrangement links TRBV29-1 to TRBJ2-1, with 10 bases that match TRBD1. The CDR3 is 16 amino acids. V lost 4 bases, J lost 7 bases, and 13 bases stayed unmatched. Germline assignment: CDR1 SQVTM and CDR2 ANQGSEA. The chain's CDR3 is CSVVSSGTGVGNEQFF. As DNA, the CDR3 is TGCAGCGTTGTTAGCTCCGGGACAGGGGTTGGTAATGAGCAGTTCTTC.

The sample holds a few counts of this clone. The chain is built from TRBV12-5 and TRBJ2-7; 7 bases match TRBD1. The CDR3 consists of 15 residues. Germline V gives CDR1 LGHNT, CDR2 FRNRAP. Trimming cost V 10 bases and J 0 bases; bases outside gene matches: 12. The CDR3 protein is CATLRIRDSSYEQYF. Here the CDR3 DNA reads TGTGCTACTCTCCGTATCCGGGACAGCTCCTACGAGCAGTACTTC. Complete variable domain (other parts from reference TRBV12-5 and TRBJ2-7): DARVTQTPRHKVTEMGQEVTMRCQPILGHNTVFWYRQTMMQGLELLAYFRNRAPLDDSGMPKDRFSAEMPDATLATLKIQPSEPRDSAVYFCATLRIRDSSYEQYFGPGTRLTVT.

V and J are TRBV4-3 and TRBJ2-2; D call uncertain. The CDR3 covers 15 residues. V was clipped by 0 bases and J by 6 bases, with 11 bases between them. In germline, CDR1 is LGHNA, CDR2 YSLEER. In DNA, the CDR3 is TGCGCCAGCAGCCAAGAAATCACACACGCCGGGGAGCTGTTTTTT. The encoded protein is CASSQEITHAGELFF.

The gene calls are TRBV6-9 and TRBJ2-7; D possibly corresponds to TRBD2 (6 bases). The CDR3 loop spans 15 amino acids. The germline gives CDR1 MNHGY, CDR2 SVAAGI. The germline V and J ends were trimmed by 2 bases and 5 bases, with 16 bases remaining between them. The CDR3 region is CASSYPRWEEDEQYV. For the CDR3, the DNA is TGTGCCAGCAGTTATCCTCGTTGGGAGGAGGACGAGCAGTACGTC.

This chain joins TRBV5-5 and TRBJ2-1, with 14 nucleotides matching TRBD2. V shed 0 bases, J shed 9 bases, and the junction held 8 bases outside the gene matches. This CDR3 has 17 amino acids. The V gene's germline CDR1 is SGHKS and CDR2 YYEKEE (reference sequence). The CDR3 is CASSLAVGLAGASEQFF. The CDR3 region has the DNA TGTGCCAGCAGCTTGGCCGTGGGACTAGCGGGAGCAAGTGAGCAGTTCTTC. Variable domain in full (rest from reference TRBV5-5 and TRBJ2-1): DAGVTQSPTHLIKTRGQQVTLRCSPISGHKSVSWYQQVLGQGPQFIFQYYEKEERGRGNFPDRFSARQFPNYSSELNVNALLLGDSALYLCASSLAVGLAGASEQFFGPGTRLTVL.

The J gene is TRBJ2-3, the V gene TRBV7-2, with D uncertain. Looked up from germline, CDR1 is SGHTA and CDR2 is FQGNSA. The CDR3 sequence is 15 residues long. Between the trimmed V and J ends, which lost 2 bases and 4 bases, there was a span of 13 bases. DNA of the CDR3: TGTGCCAGCAGCTTAAACTCTGCCCCGGCAGATACGCAGTATTTT. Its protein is CASSLNSAPADTQYF.